Listed below are T cell receptor beta chains from one sample, sequenced in a study of blood T cell repertoires in COVID-19. Libraries were prepared by immunoSEQ multiplex PCR; TCRdb keeps only in-frame clonotypes and omits some of them. The table lists some 320,000 clones, around 87% of them singletons. Sequencing was done on a sample of PBMCs or T cells enriched from blood (not recorded which). These receptors all stem from a woman in her twenties or thirties who had recovered from COVID-19. Both conserved end residues are part of each CDR3. The D gene is left open where the match is weak. For some rows the clone size is stated as once, few or many, or as a class when expanded; others skip it.

-	TRBV14	18	once	TRBJ1-4	CASSQVPPPQAQNEKLFF	TGTGCCAGCAGCCAAGTTCCCCCGCCCCAAGCTCAAAATGAAAAACTGTTTTTT
TRBD2	TRBV4-2	17	-	TRBJ2-3	CASSQESGGGNTDTQYF	TGTGCCAGCAGCCAAGAAAGCGGCGGGGGAAACACAGATACGCAGTATTTT
TRBD1	TRBV4-2	16	-	TRBJ1-6	CASSQGTGQNNSPLHF	TGTGCCAGCAGCCAAGGGACGGGACAGAATAATTCACCCCTCCACTTT
TRBD2	TRBV29-1	15	-	TRBJ2-1	CSVEGTSGLYNEQFF	TGCAGCGTTGAGGGGACTAGCGGACTCTACAATGAGCAGTTCTTC
-	TRBV7-2	17	-	TRBJ1-3	CASSLVLASRPGNTIYF	TGTGCCAGCAGCTTAGTTTTGGCCTCTAGGCCTGGAAACACCATATATTTT
-	TRBV7-2	14	-	TRBJ1-1	CASSSLGLNTEAFF	TGTGCCAGCAGCTCCCTCGGGTTAAACACTGAAGCTTTCTTT
-	TRBV5-4	13	-	TRBJ2-3	CASSSLRTDTQYF	TGTGCCAGCAGCTCGTTGAGAACAGATACGCAGTATTTT
TRBD2	TRBV6-2/TRBV6-3	16	-	TRBJ2-5	CASSSFGLAGGETQYF	TGTGCCAGCAGTTCCTTCGGACTAGCGGGGGGAGAGACCCAGTACTTC
-	TRBV5-3	13	-	TRBJ1-2	CARSFRGGFGYTF	TGTGCCAGAAGCTTTCGGGGGGGCTTCGGCTACACCTTC
TRBD2	TRBV7-9	13	-	TRBJ2-3	CAARERGTDTQYF	TGTGCAGCAAGGGAGCGGGGGACAGATACGCAGTATTTT
TRBD1	TRBV28	15	-	TRBJ2-7	CASSFRDRLSYEQYF	TGTGCCAGCAGTTTCCGGGACAGGCTCTCCTACGAGCAGTACTTC
TRBD2	TRBV5-6	12	-	TRBJ2-7	CASSLREVGQYF	TGTGCCAGCAGCTTGCGGGAGGTTGGGCAGTACTTC
TRBD2	TRBV28	17	-	TRBJ2-5	CASSPFEPLTSAETQYF	TGTGCCAGCAGCCCTTTCGAGCCTTTGACTAGCGCGGAGACCCAGTACTTC
-	TRBV28	14	-	TRBJ1-1	CASSLWEVNTEAFF	TGTGCCAGCAGTTTATGGGAGGTGAACACTGAAGCTTTCTTT
TRBD1	TRBV7-9	14	-	TRBJ1-6	CASSSGQETSPLHF	TGTGCCAGCAGCTCGGGACAGGAAACTTCACCCCTCCACTTT
-	TRBV5-1	16	once	TRBJ1-2	CASSLGVLKPNYGYTF	TGCGCCAGCAGCTTGGGAGTTTTGAAGCCTAACTATGGCTACACCTTC
TRBD1	TRBV6-1	14	-	TRBJ1-2	CASSEGQGGHGYTF	TGTGCCAGCAGTGAAGGACAGGGAGGACATGGCTACACCTTC
TRBD1	TRBV27	15	-	TRBJ1-1	CASRPNGQGGTEAFF	TGTGCCAGCAGGCCCAACGGACAGGGTGGCACTGAAGCTTTCTTT
-	TRBV11-2	16	-	TRBJ2-7	CASSSPTGKSSYEQYF	TGTGCCAGCAGCTCACCGACAGGTAAATCTTCCTACGAGCAGTACTTC
-	TRBV6-5	12	-	TRBJ1-1	CASSSTGIEAFF	TGTGCCAGCAGTTCGACGGGGATTGAAGCTTTCTTT
-	TRBV7-9	13	-	TRBJ1-1	CASRTYPRTEAFF	TGTGCCAGCAGGACCTACCCTAGAACTGAAGCTTTCTTT
-	TRBV5-8	13	-	TRBJ2-1	CASSLGQYNEQFF	TGTGCCAGCAGCCTTGGACAGTACAATGAGCAGTTCTTC
TRBD1	TRBV5-1	15	few	TRBJ1-1	CASSLGIGGVTEAFF	TGCGCCAGCAGCTTAGGGATAGGGGGCGTCACTGAAGCTTTCTTT
-	TRBV5-1	16	-	TRBJ2-1	CASSLGLTGRWNEQFF	TGCGCCAGCAGCTTGGGGTTAACGGGTCGCTGGAATGAGCAGTTCTTC
-	TRBV6-6	16	once	TRBJ1-6	CASSPPGGRYNSPLHF	TGTGCCAGCAGTCCCCCCGGCGGGAGATATAATTCACCCCTCCACTTT
-	TRBV18	13	-	TRBJ1-2	CASSPNATRGYTF	TGTGCCAGCTCACCTAACGCCACGAGGGGCTACACCTTC
TRBD1	TRBV19	14	-	TRBJ1-5	CASSIGGQGQPQHF	TGTGCCAGTAGTATAGGTGGACAGGGCCAGCCCCAGCATTTT
TRBD1	TRBV19	17	-	TRBJ1-1	CASSPETGYRRDTEAFF	TGTGCCAGTAGTCCTGAGACAGGGTATCGTAGGGACACTGAAGCTTTCTTT
-	TRBV9	14	-	TRBJ1-5	CASSVGGGNQPQHF	TGTGCCAGCAGCGTAGGGGGGGGCAATCAGCCCCAGCATTTT
-	TRBV5-6	13	-	TRBJ1-2	CASSLVSGSGYTF	TGTGCCAGCAGCTTGGTAAGCGGGTCTGGCTACACCTTC
-	TRBV5-4	14	-	TRBJ1-2	CASSFFGQQYGYTF	TGTGCCAGCAGCTTTTTTGGACAGCAGTATGGCTACACCTTC
-	TRBV14	13	-	TRBJ2-3	CASSPGGIDTQYF	TGTGCCAGCAGTCCTGGGGGGATAGATACGCAGTATTTT
-	TRBV7-9	11	-	TRBJ2-7	CASSLSAGQYF	TGTGCCAGCAGCTTATCGGCGGGGCAGTACTTC
-	TRBV5-6	13	-	TRBJ1-5	CASSSALNQPQHF	TGTGCCAGCAGCTCAGCACTAAATCAGCCCCAGCATTTT
TRBD2	TRBV7-2	18	-	TRBJ2-3	CASSLQPLAGGVTDTQYF	TGTGCCAGCAGCTTACAACCGCTAGCGGGGGGCGTCACAGATACGCAGTATTTT
TRBD2	TRBV7-8	16	-	TRBJ2-4	CASSVSGGKAKNIQYF	TGTGCCAGCAGCGTTAGCGGGGGGAAGGCCAAAAACATTCAGTACTTC
-	TRBV4-2	13	few	TRBJ2-7	CASSQEVDYEQYF	TGTGCCAGCAGCCAAGAAGTAGACTACGAGCAGTACTTC
TRBD2	TRBV7-2	16	-	TRBJ2-5	CASSLTGTSGRETQYF	TGTGCCAGCAGCTTGACCGGGACTAGTGGCAGGGAGACCCAGTACTTC
-	TRBV6-5	14	-	TRBJ1-2	CASSQQGGGYGYTF	TGTGCCAGCAGCCAACAGGGCGGTGGCTATGGCTACACCTTC
-	TRBV2	15	-	TRBJ2-7	CASSETGPPFGEQYF	TGTGCCAGCAGTGAAACAGGGCCCCCCTTTGGCGAGCAGTACTTC
TRBD1	TRBV6-5	14	-	TRBJ1-5	CASRLGQGKQPQHF	TGTGCCAGCAGACTCGGACAGGGAAAACAGCCCCAGCATTTT
-	TRBV6-1	13	-	TRBJ1-2	CASSEGRVLGYTF	TGTGCCAGCAGTGAAGGCAGGGTTCTTGGCTACACCTTC
TRBD1	TRBV27	14	-	TRBJ1-6	CASSVQGDNSPLHF	TGTGCCAGCAGTGTACAGGGGGATAATTCACCCCTCCACTTT
TRBD2	TRBV29-1	15	-	TRBJ2-2	CSVRTSGANTGELFF	TGCAGCGTGAGGACTAGCGGAGCGAACACCGGGGAGCTGTTTTTT
-	TRBV28	15	-	TRBJ2-2	CASSPRGFSFGELFF	TGTGCCAGCAGTCCCCGGGGGTTTAGTTTCGGGGAGCTGTTTTTT
-	TRBV3-1/TRBV3-2	15	-	TRBJ2-3	CASSPEPGPTDTQYF	TGTGCCAGCAGCCCTGAGCCGGGTCCTACAGATACGCAGTATTTT
TRBD2	TRBV6-2/TRBV6-3	21	-	TRBJ2-1	CASSYSIWTSGRVPHAREQFF	TGTGCCAGCAGTTACTCGATTTGGACTAGCGGGCGCGTGCCCCATGCGAGGGAGCAGTTCTTC
-	TRBV19	15	once	TRBJ1-2	CASSTPPRMLEGYTF	TGTGCCAGTAGTACCCCCCCCAGGATGCTGGAAGGCTACACCTTC
-	TRBV6-1	14	once	TRBJ2-1	CASSEDGGYNEQFF	TGTGCCAGCAGTGAAGACGGCGGATACAATGAGCAGTTCTTC
TRBD1	TRBV5-5	13	once	TRBJ1-2	CASSSGQNYGYTF	TGTGCCAGCAGCTCGGGACAGAACTATGGCTACACCTTC
-	TRBV7-3	15	-	TRBJ2-3	CASSFGGGYTDTQYF	TGTGCCAGCAGCTTCGGCGGGGGCTACACAGATACGCAGTATTTT
TRBD1	TRBV20-1	13	-	TRBJ1-5	CSAIETGAQPQHF	TGCAGTGCTATTGAAACAGGGGCCCAGCCCCAGCATTTT
-	TRBV7-3	13	-	TRBJ2-2	CASSSSGTGELFF	TGTGCCAGCAGCTCCTCGGGGACCGGGGAGCTGTTTTTT